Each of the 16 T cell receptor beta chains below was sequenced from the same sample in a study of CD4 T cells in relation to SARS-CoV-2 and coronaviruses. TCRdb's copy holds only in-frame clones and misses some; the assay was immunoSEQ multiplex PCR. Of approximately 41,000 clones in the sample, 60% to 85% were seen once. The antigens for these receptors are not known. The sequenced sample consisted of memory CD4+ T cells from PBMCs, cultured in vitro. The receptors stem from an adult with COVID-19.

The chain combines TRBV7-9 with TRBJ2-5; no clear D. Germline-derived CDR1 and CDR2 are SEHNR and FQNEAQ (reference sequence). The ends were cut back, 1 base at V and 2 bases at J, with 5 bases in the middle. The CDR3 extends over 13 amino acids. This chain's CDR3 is CASSLVAQETQYF. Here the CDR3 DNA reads TGTGCCAGCAGCTTAGTCGCTCAAGAGACCCAGTACTTC. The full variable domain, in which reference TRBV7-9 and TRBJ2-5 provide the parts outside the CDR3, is DTGVSQNPRHKITKRGQNVTFRCDPISEHNRLYWYRQTLGQGPEFLTYFQNEAQLEKSRLLSDRFSAERPKGSFSTLEIQRTEQGDSAMYLCASSLVAQETQYFGPGTRLLVL.

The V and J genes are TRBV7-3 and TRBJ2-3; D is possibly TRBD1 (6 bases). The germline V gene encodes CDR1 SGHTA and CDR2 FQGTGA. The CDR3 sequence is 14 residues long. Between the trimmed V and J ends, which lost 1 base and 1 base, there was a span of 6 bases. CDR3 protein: CASSLRQGTDTQYF. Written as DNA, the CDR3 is TGTGCCAGCAGCTTAAGACAGGGCACAGATACGCAGTATTTT.

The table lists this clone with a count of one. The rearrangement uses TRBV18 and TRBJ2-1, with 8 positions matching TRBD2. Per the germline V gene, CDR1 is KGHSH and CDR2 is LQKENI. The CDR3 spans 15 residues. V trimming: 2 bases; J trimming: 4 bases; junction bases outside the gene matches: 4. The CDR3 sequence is CASSPVLAEYNEQFF. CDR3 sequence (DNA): TGTGCCAGCTCACCAGTACTAGCGGAATACAATGAGCAGTTCTTC.

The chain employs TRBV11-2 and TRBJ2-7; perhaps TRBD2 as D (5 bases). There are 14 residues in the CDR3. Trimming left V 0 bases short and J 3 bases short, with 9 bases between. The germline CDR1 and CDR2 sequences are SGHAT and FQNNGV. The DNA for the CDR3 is TGTGCCAGCAGCTTAGATCCACGGGGCTACGAGCAGTACTTC. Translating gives CASSLDPRGYEQYF.

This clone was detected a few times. This CDR3 reads CAWSVLGNNEQFF. In DNA form, the CDR3 reads TGTGCCTGGAGTGTACTTGGAAACAATGAGCAGTTCTTC. V and J are TRBV30 and TRBJ2-1; the D is unclear. The CDR3 sequence is 13 residues long. Germline V gene lookup returns CDR1 GTSNPN and CDR2 SVGIG (reference sequence). V lost 0 bases to trimming and J lost 5 bases, with 8 bases between them.

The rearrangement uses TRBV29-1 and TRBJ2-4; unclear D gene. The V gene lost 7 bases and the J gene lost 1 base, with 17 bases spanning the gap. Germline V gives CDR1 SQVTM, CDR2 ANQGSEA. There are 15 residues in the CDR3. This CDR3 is CSGPGKGLAKNIQYF. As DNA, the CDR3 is TGCAGCGGTCCCGGTAAGGGTTTGGCCAAAAACATTCAGTACTTC.

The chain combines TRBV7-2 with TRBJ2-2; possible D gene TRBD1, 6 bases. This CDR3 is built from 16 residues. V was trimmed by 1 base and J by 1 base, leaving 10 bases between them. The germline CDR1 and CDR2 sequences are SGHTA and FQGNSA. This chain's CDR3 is CASSLVSRGNTGELFF. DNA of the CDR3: TGTGCCAGCAGCTTAGTTTCCAGGGGGAACACCGGGGAGCTGTTTTTT.

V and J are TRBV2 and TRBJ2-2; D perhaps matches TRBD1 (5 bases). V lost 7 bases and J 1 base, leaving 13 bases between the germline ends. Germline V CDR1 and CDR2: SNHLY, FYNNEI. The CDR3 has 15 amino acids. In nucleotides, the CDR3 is TGTGCCAGCAAAAGGGGCAGGGAGAACACCGGGGAGCTGTTTTTT. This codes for CASKRGRENTGELFF.

The CDR3 reads CASSPRGVRGGSGNTIYF. The CDR3 bases are TGTGCCAGCAGCCCTCGGGGGGTCCGTGGGGGCTCTGGAAACACCATATATTTT. This sequence joins TRBV7-9 and TRBJ1-3, with a possible D match to TRBD1 (5 bases). Per germline, CDR1 SEHNR and CDR2 FQNEAQ (reference sequence). V dropped 5 bases and J dropped 0 bases, with 20 bases sitting between them. The CDR3 has 18 amino acids.

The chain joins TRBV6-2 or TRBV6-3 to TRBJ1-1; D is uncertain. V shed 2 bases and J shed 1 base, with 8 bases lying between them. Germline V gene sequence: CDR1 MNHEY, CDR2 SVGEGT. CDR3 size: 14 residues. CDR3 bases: TGTGCCAGCAGTTACCGGGTAGGGAACACTGAAGCTTTCTTT. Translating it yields CASSYRVGNTEAFF.

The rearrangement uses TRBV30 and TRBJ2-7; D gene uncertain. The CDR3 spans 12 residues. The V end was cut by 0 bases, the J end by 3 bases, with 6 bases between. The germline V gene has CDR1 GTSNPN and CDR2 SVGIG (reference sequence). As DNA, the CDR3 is TGTGCCTGGAGTGTATCGGGCTACGAGCAGTACTTC. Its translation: CAWSVSGYEQYF.

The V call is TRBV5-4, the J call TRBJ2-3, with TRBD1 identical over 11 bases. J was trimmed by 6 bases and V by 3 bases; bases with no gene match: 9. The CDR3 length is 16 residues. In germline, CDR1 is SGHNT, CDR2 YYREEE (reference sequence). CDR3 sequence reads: CASSSGGQGVGDTQYF. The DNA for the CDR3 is TGTGCCAGCAGCTCGGGGGGACAGGGGGTGGGCGATACGCAGTATTTT.

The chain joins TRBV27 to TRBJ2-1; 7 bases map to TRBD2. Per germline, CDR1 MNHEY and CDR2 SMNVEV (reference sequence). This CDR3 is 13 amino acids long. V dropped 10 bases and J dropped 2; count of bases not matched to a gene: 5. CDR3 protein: CATTGTTYNEQFF. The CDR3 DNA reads TGTGCCACCACGGGGACTACCTACAATGAGCAGTTCTTC.

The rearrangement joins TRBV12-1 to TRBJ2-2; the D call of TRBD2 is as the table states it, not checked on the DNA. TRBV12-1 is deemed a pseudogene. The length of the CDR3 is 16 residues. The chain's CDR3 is CASSFPSGRGTGELFF. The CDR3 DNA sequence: TGTGCCAGCAGCTTTCCTAGCGGGAGGGGCACCGGGGAGCTGTTTTTT.

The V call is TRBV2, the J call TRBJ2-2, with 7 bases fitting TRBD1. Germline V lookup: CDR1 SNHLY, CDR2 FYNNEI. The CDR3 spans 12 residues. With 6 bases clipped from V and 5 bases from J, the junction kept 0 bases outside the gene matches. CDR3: CASRQGTGELFF. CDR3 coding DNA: TGTGCCAGCAGACAGGGGACCGGGGAGCTGTTTTTT.

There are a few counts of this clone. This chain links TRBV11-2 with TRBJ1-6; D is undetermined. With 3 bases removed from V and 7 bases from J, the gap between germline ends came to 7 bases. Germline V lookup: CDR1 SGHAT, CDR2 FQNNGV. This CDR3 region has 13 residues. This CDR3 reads CASSFRHNSPLHF. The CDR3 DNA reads TGTGCCAGCAGCTTCCGTCACAATTCACCCCTCCACTTT.